The T cell receptor beta chain described here comes from a study of somatic mutations in cytotoxic T cells in rheumatoid arthritis. Study-level background: No treatment had yet been given when patient blood (around 30 ml EDTA) was drawn, right after diagnosis. T-cell populations stained with V beta antibodies were in some cases flow-sorted at nearly 100% purity, including V beta1+ cells that were sequenced for TCRB.

Study findings and constraints: Increasing age coincided with elevated CD8+ clonality among rheumatoid arthritis patients, though not among healthy controls. More than 20% of CD8+ cells belonged to the largest clone in about an eighth of the 65 patients.

As concerns this clone: Its matching antigen is unknown.

Clones were sequenced by immunoSEQ multiplex PCR, and TCRdb holds only the in-frame ones, with some missing. This sample carries about 4,300 clones, just under 80% of them seen once, and the ten largest clones take about 30%. Germline CDR1 is ENHRY and CDR2 is SYGVKD. Deletions cut 2 bases from V and 5 bases from J, with 13 bases between. The CDR3 sequence is 15 residues long. This sequence originates from a woman aged 60 to 75 with rheumatoid arthritis. The rearrangement links TRBV10-3 to TRBJ2-1; D is perhaps TRBD2 (7 bases). Sequencing was done on a sample of CD8+ T cells sorted from blood. CDR3 bases: TGTGCCATCAGTGAGGGGTCGGGGGGCAACAATGAGCAGTTCTTC. Residues: CAISEGSGGNNEQFF.